The sequence of this TCR beta chain was determined in a study of blood T cell repertoires in COVID-19. Study as a whole: From the United States, Italy and Spain came samples of acute and convalescent COVID-19.

CDR3 size: 15 residues. The V end lost 2 bases, the J end lost 1 base, and 9 bases lay between the germline ends. Germline V lookup: CDR1 SGHTA, CDR2 FQGNSA. As processed by the authors: Scientists estimated how many nucleated cells there were by amplifying reference gene primers. Repertoires were generated with immunoSEQ multiplex PCR, while TCRdb's copy carries only in-frame clones and drops some. V, J and clone size derive from that table, while D and trimming were established from the DNA sequence. The repertoire holds 80,000 to 90,000 clones, with roughly 85% as singletons. The rearrangement joins TRBV7-2 to TRBJ1-3; unclear D gene. The receptor comes from a man aged 55 to 69 with acute or convalescent COVID-19. Material for sequencing was peripheral blood. This CDR3 reads CASSLSSGSGNTIYF. The CDR3 DNA follows: TGTGCCAGCAGCTTATCTAGTGGGTCTGGAAACACCATATATTTT.